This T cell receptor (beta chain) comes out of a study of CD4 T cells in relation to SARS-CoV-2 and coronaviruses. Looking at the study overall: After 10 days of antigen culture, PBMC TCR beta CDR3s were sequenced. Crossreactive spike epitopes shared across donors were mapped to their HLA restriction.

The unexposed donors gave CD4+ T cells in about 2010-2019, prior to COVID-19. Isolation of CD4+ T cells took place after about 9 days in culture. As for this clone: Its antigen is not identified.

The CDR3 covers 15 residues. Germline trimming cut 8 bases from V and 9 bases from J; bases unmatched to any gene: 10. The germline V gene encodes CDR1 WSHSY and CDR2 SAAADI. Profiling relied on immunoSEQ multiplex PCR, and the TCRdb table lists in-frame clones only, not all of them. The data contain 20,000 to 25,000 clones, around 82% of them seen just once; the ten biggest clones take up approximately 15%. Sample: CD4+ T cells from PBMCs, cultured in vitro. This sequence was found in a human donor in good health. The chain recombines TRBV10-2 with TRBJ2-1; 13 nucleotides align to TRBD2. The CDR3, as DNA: TGCGCCAGCCGACCGGGACTAGCGGGGTTTGGTGAGCAGTTCTTC. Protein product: CASRPGLAGFGEQFF.